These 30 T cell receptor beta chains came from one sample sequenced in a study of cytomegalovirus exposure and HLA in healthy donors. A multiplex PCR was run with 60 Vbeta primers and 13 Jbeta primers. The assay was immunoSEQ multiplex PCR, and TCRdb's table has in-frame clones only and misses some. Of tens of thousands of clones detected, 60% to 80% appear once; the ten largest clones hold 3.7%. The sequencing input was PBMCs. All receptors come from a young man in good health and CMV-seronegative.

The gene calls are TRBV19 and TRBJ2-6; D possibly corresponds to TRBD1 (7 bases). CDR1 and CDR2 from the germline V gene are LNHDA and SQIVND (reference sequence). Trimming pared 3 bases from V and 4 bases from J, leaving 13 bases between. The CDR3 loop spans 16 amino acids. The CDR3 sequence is CASSMEGARGANVLTF. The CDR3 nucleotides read TGTGCCAGTAGTATGGAGGGGGCGCGGGGGGCCAACGTCCTGACTTTC.

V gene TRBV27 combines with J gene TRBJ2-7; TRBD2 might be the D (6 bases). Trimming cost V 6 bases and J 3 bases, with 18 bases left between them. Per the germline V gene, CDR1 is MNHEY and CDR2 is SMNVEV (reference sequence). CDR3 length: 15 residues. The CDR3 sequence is CASRTGTAGNYEQYF. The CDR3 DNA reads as TGTGCCAGCAGAACCGGGACTGCGGGTAACTACGAGCAGTACTTC.

The CDR3 here is CASSLGQGTRAQYF. In DNA, the CDR3 is TGTGCCAGCAGCTTGGGGCAGGGGACACGGGCCCAGTACTTC. The V call is TRBV5-6, the J call TRBJ2-5; weak D call: TRBD1 (6 bases). Trimming removed 0 bases at V and 9 bases at J, with 15 bases between. Germline V gene sequence: CDR1 SGHDT, CDR2 YYEEEE. The CDR3 contains 14 residues.

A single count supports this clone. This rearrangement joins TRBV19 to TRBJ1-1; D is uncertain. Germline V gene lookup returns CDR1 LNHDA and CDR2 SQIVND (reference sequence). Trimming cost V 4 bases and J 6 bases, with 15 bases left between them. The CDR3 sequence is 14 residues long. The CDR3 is CASSTDIPGAEAFF. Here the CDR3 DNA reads TGTGCCAGTAGTACGGATATCCCCGGGGCTGAAGCTTTCTTT.

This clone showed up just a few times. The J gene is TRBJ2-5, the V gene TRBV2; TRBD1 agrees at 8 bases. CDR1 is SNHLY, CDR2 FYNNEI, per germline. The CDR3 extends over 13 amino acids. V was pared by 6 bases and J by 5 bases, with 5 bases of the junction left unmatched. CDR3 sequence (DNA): TGTGCCAGCAGGCAGGGGGCGGGGGAGACCCAGTACTTC. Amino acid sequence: CASRQGAGETQYF.

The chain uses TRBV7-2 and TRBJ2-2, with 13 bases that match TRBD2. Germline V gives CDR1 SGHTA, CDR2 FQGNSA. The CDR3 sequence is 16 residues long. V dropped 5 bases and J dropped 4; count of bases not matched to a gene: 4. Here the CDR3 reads CASSPTSGGATGELFF. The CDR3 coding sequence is TGTGCCAGCAGCCCAACTAGCGGGGGGGCCACCGGGGAGCTGTTTTTT.

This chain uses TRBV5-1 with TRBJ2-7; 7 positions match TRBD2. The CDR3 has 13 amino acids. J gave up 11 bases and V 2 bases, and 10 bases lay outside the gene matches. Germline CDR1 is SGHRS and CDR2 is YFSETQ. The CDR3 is CASSFGTNEGKYF. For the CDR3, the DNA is TGCGCCAGCAGCTTCGGGACTAATGAGGGGAAGTACTTC.

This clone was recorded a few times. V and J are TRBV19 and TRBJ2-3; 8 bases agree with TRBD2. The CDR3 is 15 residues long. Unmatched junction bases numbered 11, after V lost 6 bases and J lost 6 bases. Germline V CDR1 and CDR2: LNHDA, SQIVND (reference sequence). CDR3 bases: TGTGCCAGTAGCCCGACCGGGGGGGCTTATGATACGCAGTATTTT. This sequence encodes CASSPTGGAYDTQYF.

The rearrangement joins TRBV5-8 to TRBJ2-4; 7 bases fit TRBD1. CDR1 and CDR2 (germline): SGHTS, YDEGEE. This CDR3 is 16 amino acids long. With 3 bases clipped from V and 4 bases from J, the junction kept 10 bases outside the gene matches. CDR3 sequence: CASSSYLGQRKNIQYF. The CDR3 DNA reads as TGTGCCAGCAGCTCCTACCTGGGACAGCGAAAAAACATTCAGTACTTC.

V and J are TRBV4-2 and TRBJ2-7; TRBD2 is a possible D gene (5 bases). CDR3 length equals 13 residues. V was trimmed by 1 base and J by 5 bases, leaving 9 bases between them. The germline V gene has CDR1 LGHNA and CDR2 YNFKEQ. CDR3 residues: CASSQVGENEQYF. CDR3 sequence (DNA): TGTGCCAGCAGCCAAGTCGGGGAGAACGAGCAGTACTTC.

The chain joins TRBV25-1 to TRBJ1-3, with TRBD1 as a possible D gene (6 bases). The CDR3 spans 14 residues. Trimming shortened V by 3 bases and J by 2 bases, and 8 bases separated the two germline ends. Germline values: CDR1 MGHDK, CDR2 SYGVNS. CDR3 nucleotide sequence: TGTGCCAGCAGTGAGACAGGACCTGGAAACACCATATATTTT. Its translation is CASSETGPGNTIYF.

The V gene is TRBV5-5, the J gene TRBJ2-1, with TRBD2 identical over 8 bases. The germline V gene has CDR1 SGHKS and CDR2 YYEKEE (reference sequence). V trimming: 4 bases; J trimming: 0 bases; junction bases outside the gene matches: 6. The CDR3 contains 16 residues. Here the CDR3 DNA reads TGTGCCAGCAGCGCCGGGACTAGTCCCTCCTACAATGAGCAGTTCTTC. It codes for CASSAGTSPSYNEQFF.

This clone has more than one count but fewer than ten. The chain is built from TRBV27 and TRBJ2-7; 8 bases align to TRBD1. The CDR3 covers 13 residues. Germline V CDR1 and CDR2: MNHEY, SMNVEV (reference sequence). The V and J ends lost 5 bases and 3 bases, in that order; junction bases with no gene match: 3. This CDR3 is CASSQGQGYEQYF. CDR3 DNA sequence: TGTGCCAGCAGTCAAGGACAGGGCTACGAGCAGTACTTC.

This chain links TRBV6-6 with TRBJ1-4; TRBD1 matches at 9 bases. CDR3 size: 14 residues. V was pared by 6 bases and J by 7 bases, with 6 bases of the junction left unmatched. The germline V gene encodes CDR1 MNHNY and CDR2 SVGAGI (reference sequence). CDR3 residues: CASSTGGGVEKLFF. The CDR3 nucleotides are TGTGCCAGCAGCACAGGGGGCGGTGTTGAAAAACTGTTTTTT.

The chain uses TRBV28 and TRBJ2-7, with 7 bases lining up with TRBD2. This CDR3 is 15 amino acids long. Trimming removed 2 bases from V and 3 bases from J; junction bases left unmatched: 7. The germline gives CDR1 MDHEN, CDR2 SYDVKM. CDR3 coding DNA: TGTGCCAGCAGTTTAGGAGGCGGGAGTAGCTACGAGCAGTACTTC. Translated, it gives CASSLGGGSSYEQYF. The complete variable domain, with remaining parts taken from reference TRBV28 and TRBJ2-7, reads DVKVTQSSRYLVKRTGEKVFLECVQDMDHENMFWYRQDPGLGLRLIYFSYDVKMKEKGDIPEGYSVSREKKERFSLILESASTNQTSMYLCASSLGGGSSYEQYFGPGTRLTVT.

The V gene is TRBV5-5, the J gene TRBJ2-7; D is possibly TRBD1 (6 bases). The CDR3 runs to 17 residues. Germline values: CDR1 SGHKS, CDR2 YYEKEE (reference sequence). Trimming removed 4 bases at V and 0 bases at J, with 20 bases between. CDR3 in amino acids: CASSPQRRQVYSYEQYF. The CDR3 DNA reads TGTGCCAGCAGCCCCCAACGACGACAGGTGTACTCCTACGAGCAGTACTTC. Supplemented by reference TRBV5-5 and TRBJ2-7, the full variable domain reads DAGVTQSPTHLIKTRGQQVTLRCSPISGHKSVSWYQQVLGQGPQFIFQYYEKEERGRGNFPDRFSARQFPNYSSELNVNALLLGDSALYLCASSPQRRQVYSYEQYFGPGTRLTVT.

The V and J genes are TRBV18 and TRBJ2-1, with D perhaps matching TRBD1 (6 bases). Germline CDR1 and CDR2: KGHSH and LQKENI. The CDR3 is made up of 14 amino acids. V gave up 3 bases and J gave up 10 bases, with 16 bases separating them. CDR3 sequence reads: CASSPAQGLREQFF. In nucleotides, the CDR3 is TGTGCCAGCTCACCTGCGCAGGGGCTTAGGGAGCAGTTCTTC.

CDR3: CASSGPTSGNYEQYF. CDR3 nucleotides: TGTGCCAGCAGTGGACCGACTAGCGGGAACTACGAGCAGTACTTC. The J gene is TRBJ2-7, the V gene TRBV6-6, with 11 bases aligning to TRBD2. Germline CDR1 is MNHNY and CDR2 is SVGAGI (reference sequence). The CDR3 consists of 15 residues. The trim removed 5 bases at V and 3 bases at J, leaving 6 bases unmatched.

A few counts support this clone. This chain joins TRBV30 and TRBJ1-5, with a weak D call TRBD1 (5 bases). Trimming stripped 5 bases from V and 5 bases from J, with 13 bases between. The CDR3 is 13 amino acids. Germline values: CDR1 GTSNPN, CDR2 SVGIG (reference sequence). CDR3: CAWARGGDQPQHF. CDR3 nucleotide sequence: TGTGCCTGGGCCAGAGGAGGGGATCAGCCCCAGCATTTT.

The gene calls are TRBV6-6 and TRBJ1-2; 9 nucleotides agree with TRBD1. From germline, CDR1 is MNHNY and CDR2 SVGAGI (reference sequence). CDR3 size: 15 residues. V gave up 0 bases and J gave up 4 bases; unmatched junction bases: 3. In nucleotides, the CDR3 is TGTGCCAGCAGTTACTCCTCGGGACAGGGCTATGGCTACACCTTC. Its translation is CASSYSSGQGYGYTF.

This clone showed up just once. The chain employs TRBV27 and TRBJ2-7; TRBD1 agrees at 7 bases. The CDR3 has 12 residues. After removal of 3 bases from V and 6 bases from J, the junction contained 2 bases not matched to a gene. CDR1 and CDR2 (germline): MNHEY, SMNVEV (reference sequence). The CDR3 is CASSLTGSEQYF. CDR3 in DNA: TGTGCCAGCAGTTTGACAGGGAGCGAGCAGTACTTC.

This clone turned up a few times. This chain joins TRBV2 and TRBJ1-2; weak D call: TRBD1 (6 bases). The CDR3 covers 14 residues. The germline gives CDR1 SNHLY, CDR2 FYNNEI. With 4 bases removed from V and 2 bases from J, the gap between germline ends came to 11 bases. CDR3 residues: CASSATGSNYGYTF. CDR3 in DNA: TGTGCCAGCAGTGCTACAGGGTCAAACTATGGCTACACCTTC. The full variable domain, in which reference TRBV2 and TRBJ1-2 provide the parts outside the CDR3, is EPEVTQTPSHQVTQMGQEVILRCVPISNHLYFYWYRQILGQKVEFLVSFYNNEISEKSEIFDDQFSVERPDGSNFTLKIRSTKLEDSAMYFCASSATGSNYGYTFGSGTRLTVV.

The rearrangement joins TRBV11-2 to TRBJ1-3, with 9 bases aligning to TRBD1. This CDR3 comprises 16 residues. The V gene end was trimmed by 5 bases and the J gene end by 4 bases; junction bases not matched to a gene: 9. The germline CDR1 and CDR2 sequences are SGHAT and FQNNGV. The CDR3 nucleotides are TGTGCCAGCAGCGACCCGGGGACAGGGAAAGGAAACACCATATATTTT. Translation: CASSDPGTGKGNTIYF. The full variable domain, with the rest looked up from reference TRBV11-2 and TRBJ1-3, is EAGVAQSPRYKIIEKRQSVAFWCNPISGHATLYWYQQILGQGPKLLIQFQNNGVVDDSQLPKDRFSAERLKGVDSTLKIQPAKLEDSAVYLCASSDPGTGKGNTIYFGEGSWLTVV.

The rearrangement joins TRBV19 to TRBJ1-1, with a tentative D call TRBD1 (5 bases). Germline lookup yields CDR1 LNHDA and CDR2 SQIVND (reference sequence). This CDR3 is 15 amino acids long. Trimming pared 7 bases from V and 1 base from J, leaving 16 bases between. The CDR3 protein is CASTPRTTTNTEAFF. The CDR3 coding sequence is TGTGCCAGTACCCCCCGGACAACAACGAACACTGAAGCTTTCTTT.

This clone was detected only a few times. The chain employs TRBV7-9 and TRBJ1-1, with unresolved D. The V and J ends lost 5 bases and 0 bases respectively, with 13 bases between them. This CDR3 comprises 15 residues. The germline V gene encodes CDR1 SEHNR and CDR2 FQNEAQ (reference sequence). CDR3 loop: CASSPPRSLNTEAFF. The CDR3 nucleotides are TGTGCCAGCAGCCCCCCGCGAAGTCTGAACACTGAAGCTTTCTTT.

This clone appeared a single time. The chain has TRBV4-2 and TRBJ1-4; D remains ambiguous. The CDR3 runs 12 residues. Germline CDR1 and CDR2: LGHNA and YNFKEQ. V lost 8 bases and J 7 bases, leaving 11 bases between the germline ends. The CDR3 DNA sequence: TGTGCCAGCCACGGTGATCGTGAAAAACTGTTTTTT. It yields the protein CASHGDREKLFF.

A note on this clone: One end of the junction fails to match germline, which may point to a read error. The CDR3 region has the DNA TGCGCCAGCAGCCAAGATCTGGAGACAGGAGGTTCACCCCTCCACTTT. Protein sequence: CASSQDLETGGSPLHF. This rearrangement joins TRBV5-4 to TRBJ1-6; tentatively, D is TRBD1 (6 bases). Germline values: CDR1 SGHNT, CDR2 YYREEE (reference sequence). This CDR3 is 16 amino acids long.

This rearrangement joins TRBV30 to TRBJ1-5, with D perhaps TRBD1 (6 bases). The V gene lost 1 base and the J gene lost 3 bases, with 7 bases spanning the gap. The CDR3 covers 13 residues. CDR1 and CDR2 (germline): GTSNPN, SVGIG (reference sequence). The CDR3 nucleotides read TGTGCCTGGAGTGCAGGGGTCAATCAGCCCCAGCATTTT. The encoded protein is CAWSAGVNQPQHF.

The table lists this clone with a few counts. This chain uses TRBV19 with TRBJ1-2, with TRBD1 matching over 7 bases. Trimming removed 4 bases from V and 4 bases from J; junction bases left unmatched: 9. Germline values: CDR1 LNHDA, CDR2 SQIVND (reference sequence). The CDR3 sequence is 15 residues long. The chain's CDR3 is CASSTETGALYGYTF. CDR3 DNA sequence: TGTGCCAGTAGTACAGAAACAGGGGCTCTCTATGGCTACACCTTC.

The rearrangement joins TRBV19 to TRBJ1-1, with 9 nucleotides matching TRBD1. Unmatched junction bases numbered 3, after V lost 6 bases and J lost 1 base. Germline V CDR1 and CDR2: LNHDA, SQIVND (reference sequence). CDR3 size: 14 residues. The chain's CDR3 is CASSKQGANTEAFF. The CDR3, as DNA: TGTGCCAGTAGCAAACAGGGGGCGAACACTGAAGCTTTCTTT. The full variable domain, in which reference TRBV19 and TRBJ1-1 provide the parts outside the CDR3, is DGGITQSPKYLFRKEGQNVTLSCEQNLNHDAMYWYRQDPGQGLRLIYYSQIVNDFQKGDIAEGYSVSREKKESFPLTVTSAQKNPTAFYLCASSKQGANTEAFFGQGTRLTVV.